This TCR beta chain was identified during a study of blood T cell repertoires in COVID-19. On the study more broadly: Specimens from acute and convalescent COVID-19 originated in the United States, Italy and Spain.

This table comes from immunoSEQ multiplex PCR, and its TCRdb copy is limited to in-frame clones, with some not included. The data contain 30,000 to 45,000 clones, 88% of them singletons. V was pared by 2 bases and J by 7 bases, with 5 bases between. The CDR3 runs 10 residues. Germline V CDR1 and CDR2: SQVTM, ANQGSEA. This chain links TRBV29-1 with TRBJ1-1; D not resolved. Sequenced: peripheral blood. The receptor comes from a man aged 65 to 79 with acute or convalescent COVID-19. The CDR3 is CSVEQIEAFF. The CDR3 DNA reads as TGCAGCGTTGAACAGATTGAAGCTTTCTTT.